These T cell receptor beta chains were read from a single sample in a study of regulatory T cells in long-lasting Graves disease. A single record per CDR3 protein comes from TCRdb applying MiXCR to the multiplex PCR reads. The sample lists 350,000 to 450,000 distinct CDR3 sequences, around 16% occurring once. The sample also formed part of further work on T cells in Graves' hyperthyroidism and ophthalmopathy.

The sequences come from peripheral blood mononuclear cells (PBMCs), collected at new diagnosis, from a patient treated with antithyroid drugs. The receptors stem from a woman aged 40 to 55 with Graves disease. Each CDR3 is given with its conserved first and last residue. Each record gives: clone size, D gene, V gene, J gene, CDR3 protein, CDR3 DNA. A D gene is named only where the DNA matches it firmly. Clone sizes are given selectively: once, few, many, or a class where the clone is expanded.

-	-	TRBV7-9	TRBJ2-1	CASSRGGEQFF	TGTGCCAGCAGCCGTGGGGGTGAGCAGTTCTTC
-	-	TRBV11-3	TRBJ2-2	CASSQLDFSTGELFF	TGTGCCAGCAGCCAACTAGACTTTAGCACCGGGGAGCTGTTTTTT
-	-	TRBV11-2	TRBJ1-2	CASSLGPSANYGYTF	TGTGCCAGCAGCTTAGGTCCCTCAGCTAACTATGGCTACACCTTC
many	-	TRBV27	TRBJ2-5	CASSNGLRQETQYF	TGTGCCAGCAGTAACGGCCTCAGGCAAGAGACCCAGTACTTC
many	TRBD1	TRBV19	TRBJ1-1	CASSKQGRVGTEAFF	TGTGCCAGTAGTAAACAGGGGAGAGTAGGCACTGAAGCTTTCTTT
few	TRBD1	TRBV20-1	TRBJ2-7	CSARAPDREYEQYF	TGCAGTGCTAGAGCCCCGGACAGGGAATACGAGCAGTACTTC
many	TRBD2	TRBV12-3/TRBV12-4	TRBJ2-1	CASSPGGGPYNEQFF	TGTGCCAGCAGTCCGGGGGGAGGGCCCTACAATGAGCAGTTCTTC
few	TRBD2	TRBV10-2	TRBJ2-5	CASNRTSAQTQYF	TGCGCCAGCAACCGGACTAGCGCACAGACCCAGTACTTC
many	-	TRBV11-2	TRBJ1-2	CASSLGQGGNYGYTF	TGTGCCAGCAGCTTGGGCCAGGGAGGAAACTATGGCTACACCTTC
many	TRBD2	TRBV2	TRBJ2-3	CARSPAGERDTQYF	TGTGCCAGGTCTCCGGCGGGAGAGAGGGATACGCAGTATTTT
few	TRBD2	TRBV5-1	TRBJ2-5	CASSLVASGRAETQYF	TGCGCCAGCAGCTTGGTTGCTAGCGGGAGGGCAGAGACCCAGTACTTC
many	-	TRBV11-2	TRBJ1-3	CASSLDPGENTIYF	TGTGCCAGCAGCTTAGATCCAGGGGAAAACACCATATATTTT
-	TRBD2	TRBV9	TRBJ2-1	CASSVSSWAGGGAQFF	TGTGCCAGCAGCGTCTCATCGTGGGCGGGAGGGGGTGCGCAGTTCTTC
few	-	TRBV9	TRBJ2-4	CASSVDLGSSIQYF	TGTGCCAGCAGCGTAGATCTGGGGAGTAGCATTCAGTACTTC
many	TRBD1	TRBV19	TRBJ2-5	CASSATGVEETQYF	TGTGCCAGTAGTGCGACAGGGGTGGAAGAGACCCAGTACTTC
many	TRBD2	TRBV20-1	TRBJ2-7	CSAGTSGNEQYF	TGCAGTGCTGGGACTAGCGGGAACGAGCAGTACTTC
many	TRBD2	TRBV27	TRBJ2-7	CASRFGLALSYEQYF	TGTGCCAGCAGATTTGGACTAGCACTCTCCTACGAGCAGTACTTC